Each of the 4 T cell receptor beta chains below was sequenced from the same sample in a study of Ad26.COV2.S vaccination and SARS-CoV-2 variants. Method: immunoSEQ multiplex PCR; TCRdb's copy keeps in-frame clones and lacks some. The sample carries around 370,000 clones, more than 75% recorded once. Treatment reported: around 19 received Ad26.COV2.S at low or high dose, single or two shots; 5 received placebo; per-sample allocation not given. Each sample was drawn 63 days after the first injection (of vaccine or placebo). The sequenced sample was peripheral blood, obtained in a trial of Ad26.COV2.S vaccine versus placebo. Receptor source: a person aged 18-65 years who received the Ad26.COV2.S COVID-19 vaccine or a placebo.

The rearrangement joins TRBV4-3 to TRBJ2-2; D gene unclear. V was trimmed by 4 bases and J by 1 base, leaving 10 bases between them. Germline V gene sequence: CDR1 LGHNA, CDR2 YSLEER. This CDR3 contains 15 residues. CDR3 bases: TGCGCCAGCAGCCCGGTCGGCTTGAACACCGGGGAGCTGTTTTTT. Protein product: CASSPVGLNTGELFF.

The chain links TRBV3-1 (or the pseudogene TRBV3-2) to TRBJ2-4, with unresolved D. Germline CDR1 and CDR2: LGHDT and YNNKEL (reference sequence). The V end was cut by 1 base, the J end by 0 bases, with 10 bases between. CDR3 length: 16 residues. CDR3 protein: CASSQGGPLAKNIQYF. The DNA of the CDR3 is TGTGCCAGCAGCCAAGGGGGTCCCTTAGCCAAAAACATTCAGTACTTC.

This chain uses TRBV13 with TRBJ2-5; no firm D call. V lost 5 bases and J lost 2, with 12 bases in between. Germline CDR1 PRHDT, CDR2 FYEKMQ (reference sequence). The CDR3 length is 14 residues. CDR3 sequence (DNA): TGTGCCAGCAGCATCCGGCAGGCTCAAGAGACCCAGTACTTC. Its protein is CASSIRQAQETQYF.

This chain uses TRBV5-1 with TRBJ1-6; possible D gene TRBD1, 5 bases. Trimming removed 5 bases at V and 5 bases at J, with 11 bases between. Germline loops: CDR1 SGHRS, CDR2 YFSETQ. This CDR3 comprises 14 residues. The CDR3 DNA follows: TGCGCCAGCAGGATTACAGGAGATAATTCACCCCTCCACTTT. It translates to CASRITGDNSPLHF.